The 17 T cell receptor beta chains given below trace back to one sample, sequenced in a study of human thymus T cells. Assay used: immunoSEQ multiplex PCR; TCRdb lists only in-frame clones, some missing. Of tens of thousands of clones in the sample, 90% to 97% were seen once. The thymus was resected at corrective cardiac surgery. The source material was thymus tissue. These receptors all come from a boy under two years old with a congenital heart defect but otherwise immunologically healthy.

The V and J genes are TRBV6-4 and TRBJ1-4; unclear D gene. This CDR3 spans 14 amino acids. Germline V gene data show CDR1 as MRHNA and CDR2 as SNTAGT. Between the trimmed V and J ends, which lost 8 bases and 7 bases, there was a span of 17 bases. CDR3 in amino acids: CASCVGRPGEKLFF. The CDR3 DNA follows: TGTGCCAGCTGTGTGGGCCGACCAGGTGAAAAACTGTTTTTT.

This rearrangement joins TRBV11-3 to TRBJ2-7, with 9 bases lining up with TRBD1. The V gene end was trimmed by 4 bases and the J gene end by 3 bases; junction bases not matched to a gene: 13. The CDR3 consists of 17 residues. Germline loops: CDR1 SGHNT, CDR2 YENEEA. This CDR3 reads CASSSILGQGSHYEQYF. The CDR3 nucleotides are TGTGCCAGCAGCTCTATCCTTGGACAGGGGAGCCACTACGAGCAGTACTTC.

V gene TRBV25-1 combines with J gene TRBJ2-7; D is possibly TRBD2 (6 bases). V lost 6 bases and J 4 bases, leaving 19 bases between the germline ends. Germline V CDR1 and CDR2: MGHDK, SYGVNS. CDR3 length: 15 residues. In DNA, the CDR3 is TGTGCCAGCAGGGAAGAAGGGGAGGTGATATACGAGCAGTACTTC. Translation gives CASREEGEVIYEQYF.

The CDR3 coding sequence is TGTGCCAGTAGTATGAGGTGGCAGCCCCAAGAGACCCAGTACTTC. It codes for CASSMRWQPQETQYF. This chain connects TRBV19 to TRBJ2-5; D remains ambiguous. Germline values: CDR1 LNHDA, CDR2 SQIVND (reference sequence). Trimming shortened V by 3 bases and J by 1 base, and 12 bases separated the two germline ends. The CDR3 runs to 15 residues.

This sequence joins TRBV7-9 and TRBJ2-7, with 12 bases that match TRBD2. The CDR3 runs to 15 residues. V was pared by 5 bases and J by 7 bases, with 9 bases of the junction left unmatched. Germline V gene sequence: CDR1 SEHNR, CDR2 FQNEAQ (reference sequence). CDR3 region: CASSNQTSGSREQYF. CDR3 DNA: TGTGCCAGCAGCAATCAGACTAGCGGGAGCCGTGAGCAGTACTTC.

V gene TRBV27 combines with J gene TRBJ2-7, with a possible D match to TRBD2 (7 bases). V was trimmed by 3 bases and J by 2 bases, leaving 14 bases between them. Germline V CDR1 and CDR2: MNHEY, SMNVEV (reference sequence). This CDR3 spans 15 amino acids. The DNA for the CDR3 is TGTGCCAGCAGTTTCACCCTAGGGGGGGCCTACGAGCAGTACTTC. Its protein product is CASSFTLGGAYEQYF.

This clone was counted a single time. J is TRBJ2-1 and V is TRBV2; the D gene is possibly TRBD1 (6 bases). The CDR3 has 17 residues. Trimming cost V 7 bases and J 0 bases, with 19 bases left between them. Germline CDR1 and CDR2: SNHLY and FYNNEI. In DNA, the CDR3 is TGTGCCAGCACTAGGACAGCCAGGAAGAGCTCCTACAATGAGCAGTTCTTC. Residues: CASTRTARKSSYNEQFF.

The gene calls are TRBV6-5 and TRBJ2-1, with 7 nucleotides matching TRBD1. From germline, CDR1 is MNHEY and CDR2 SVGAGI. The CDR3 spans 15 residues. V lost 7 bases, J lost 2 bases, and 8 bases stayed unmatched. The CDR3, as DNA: TGTGCCAGCACCCGAATACAGGGGCCCTACAATGAGCAGTTCTTC. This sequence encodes CASTRIQGPYNEQFF.

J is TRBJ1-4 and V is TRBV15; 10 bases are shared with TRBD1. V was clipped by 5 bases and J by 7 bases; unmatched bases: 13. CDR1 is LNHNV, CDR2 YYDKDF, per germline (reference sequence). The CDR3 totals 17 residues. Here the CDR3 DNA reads TGTGCCACCAGCGGCCGGACAGGGGGAAAAAGGGGTGAAAAACTGTTTTTT. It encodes CATSGRTGGKRGEKLFF.

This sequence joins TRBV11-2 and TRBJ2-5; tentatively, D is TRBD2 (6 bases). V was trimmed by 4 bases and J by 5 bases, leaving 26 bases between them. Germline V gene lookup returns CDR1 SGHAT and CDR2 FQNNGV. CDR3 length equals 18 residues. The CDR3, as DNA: TGTGCCAGCAGCTCCGAGCGGAAGACCCCGCCGGAGGGCGAGACCCAGTACTTC. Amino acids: CASSSERKTPPEGETQYF.

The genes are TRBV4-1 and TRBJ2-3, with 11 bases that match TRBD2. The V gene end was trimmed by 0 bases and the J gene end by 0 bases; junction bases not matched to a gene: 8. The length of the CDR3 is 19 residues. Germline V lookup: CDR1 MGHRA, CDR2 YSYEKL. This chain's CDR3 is CASSQDGTSGGRSTDTQYF. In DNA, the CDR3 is TGCGCCAGCAGCCAAGATGGAACTAGCGGGGGCCGTAGCACAGATACGCAGTATTTT.

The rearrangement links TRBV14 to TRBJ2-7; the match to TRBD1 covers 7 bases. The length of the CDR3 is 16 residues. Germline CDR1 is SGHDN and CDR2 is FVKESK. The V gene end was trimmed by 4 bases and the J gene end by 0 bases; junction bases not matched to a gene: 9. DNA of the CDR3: TGTGCCAGCAGCCTCTACCGACAGGGTTACTCCTACGAGCAGTACTTC. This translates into CASSLYRQGYSYEQYF.

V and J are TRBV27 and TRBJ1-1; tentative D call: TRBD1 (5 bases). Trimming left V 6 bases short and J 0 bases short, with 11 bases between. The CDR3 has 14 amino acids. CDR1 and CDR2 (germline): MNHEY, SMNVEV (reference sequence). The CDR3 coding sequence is TGTGCCAGCAGCCCCGAAGGGGTGAACACTGAAGCTTTCTTT. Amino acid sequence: CASSPEGVNTEAFF.

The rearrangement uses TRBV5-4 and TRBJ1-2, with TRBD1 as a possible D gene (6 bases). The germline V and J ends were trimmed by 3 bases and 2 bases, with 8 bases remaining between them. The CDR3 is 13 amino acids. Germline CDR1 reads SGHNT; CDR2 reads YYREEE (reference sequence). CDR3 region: CASSSGGNYGYTF. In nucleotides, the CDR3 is TGTGCCAGCAGCTCGGGGGGCAACTATGGCTACACCTTC.

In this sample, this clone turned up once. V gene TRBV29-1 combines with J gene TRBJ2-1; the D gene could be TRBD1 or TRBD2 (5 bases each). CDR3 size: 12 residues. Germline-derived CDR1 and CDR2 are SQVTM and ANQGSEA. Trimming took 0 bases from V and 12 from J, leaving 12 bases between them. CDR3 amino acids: CSVEDMGRRQFF. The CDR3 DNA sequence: TGCAGCGTTGAAGATATGGGACGGAGGCAGTTCTTC.

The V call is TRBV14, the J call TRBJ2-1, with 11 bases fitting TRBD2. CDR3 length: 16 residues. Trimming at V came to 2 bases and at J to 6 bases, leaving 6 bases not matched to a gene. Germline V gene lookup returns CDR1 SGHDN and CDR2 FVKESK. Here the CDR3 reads CASSQPHGTSGNEQFF. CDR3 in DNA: TGTGCCAGCAGCCAACCTCACGGGACTAGCGGCAATGAGCAGTTCTTC.

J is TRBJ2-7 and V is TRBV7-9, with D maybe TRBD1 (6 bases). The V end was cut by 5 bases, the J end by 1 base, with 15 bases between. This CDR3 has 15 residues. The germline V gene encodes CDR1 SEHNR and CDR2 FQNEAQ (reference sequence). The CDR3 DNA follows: TGTGCCAGCAGCGAGCGACAGGAGAAATCCTACGAGCAGTACTTC. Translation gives CASSERQEKSYEQYF.